A single sample is the source of the 25 T cell receptor beta chains below, sequenced in a study of blood T cell repertoires in COVID-19. TCRdb keeps only in-frame clones here, not all; method: immunoSEQ multiplex PCR. Of some 52,000 clones listed, roughly 87% are singletons. Sequences were obtained from peripheral blood. These receptor sequences come from a man aged 55 to 69 with active COVID-19.

The rearrangement uses TRBV21-1 and TRBJ1-2; the D call in the table, TRBD1, was not verified against the DNA. TRBV21-1 is assigned pseudogene status. The CDR3 has 14 residues. CDR3 sequence: CASSKAWTSPGYTF. The CDR3 nucleotides are TGTGCCAGCAGCAAAGCGTGGACATCTCCTGGCTACACCTTC.

This chain links TRBV18 with TRBJ2-7, with 13 bases fitting TRBD2. The CDR3 sequence is 15 residues long. V gave up 0 bases and J gave up 6 bases; unmatched junction bases: 2. Germline CDR1 is KGHSH and CDR2 is LQKENI. This CDR3 is CASSPPGLAGSEQYF. The CDR3, as DNA: TGTGCCAGCTCACCACCGGGACTAGCGGGAAGCGAGCAGTACTTC. The entire variable domain, with the rest obtained from reference TRBV18 and TRBJ2-7, is as follows: NAGVMQNPRHLVRRRGQEARLRCSPMKGHSHVYWYRQLPEEGLKFMVYLQKENIIDESGMPKERFSAEFPKEGPSILRIQQVVRGDSAAYFCASSPPGLAGSEQYFGPGTRLTVT.

The V and J genes are TRBV5-8 and TRBJ2-7, with TRBD1 identical over 7 bases. The CDR3 covers 15 residues. Germline assignment: CDR1 SGHTS and CDR2 YDEGEE. Trimming took 4 bases from V and 1 from J; bases not matched to a gene: 8. Here the CDR3 reads CASSKQGRLSYEQYF. The CDR3 nucleotides are TGTGCCAGCAGCAAACAGGGGCGATTATCCTACGAGCAGTACTTC.

V and J are TRBV10-3 and TRBJ2-5; the match to TRBD2 covers 10 bases. Trimming removed 10 bases from V and 10 bases from J; junction bases left unmatched: 15. The CDR3 consists of 14 residues. Germline values: CDR1 ENHRY, CDR2 SYGVKD. CDR3 region: CATTGRAGGRIQYF. CDR3 in DNA: TGTGCCACCACGGGGAGAGCGGGAGGGAGAATCCAGTACTTC.

This chain joins TRBV19 and TRBJ2-3; no firm D call. The V and J ends lost 1 base and 4 bases respectively, with 9 bases between them. The CDR3 spans 14 residues. In germline, CDR1 is LNHDA, CDR2 SQIVND (reference sequence). The CDR3 region has the DNA TGTGCCAGTAGTATAGGAGGAACGGCAGATACGCAGTATTTT. Encoded protein: CASSIGGTADTQYF.

V and J are TRBV6-2 or TRBV6-3 and TRBJ2-7; D perhaps matches TRBD2 (6 bases). This CDR3 region has 14 residues. Per germline, CDR1 MNHEY and CDR2 SVGEGT. The V end was cut by 6 bases, the J end by 0 bases, with 12 bases between. CDR3 nucleotide sequence: TGTGCCAGCAGCTTCTCGGAGGGCTCCTACGAGCAGTACTTC. This sequence encodes CASSFSEGSYEQYF.

The V call is TRBV7-8, the J call TRBJ2-5, with TRBD2 matching over 10 bases. The CDR3 contains 19 residues. In germline, CDR1 is SGHVS, CDR2 FQNEAQ. V shed 1 base and J 5 bases; nucleotides not matched to a gene: 16. CDR3 residues: CASSLVGAWLAGDGETQYF. Written as DNA, the CDR3 is TGTGCCAGCAGCTTAGTGGGGGCGTGGCTAGCGGGAGATGGGGAGACCCAGTACTTC. The complete variable domain, with remaining parts taken from reference TRBV7-8 and TRBJ2-5, reads GAGVSQSPRYKVAKRGQDVALRCDPISGHVSLFWYQQALGQGPEFLTYFQNEAQLDKSGLPSDRFFAERPEGSVSTLKIQRTQQEDSAVYLCASSLVGAWLAGDGETQYFGPGTRLLVL.

The J gene is TRBJ2-4, the V gene TRBV20-1; D is uncertain. The ends were cut back, 5 bases at V and 4 bases at J, with 3 bases in the middle. The CDR3 contains 10 residues. Germline V gives CDR1 DFQATT, CDR2 SNEGSKA (reference sequence). In nucleotides, the CDR3 is TGCAGTGCTTATAAAAACATTCAGTACTTC. This translates into CSAYKNIQYF.

This rearrangement joins TRBV28 to TRBJ2-2; TRBD1 might be the D (6 bases). Germline CDR1 reads MDHEN; CDR2 reads SYDVKM. The CDR3 is made up of 12 amino acids. The germline V and J ends were trimmed by 5 bases and 7 bases, with 8 bases remaining between them. This CDR3 is CASSQDSGELFF. For the CDR3, the DNA is TGTGCCAGCAGTCAGGACAGCGGGGAGCTGTTTTTT.

The J gene is TRBJ2-7, the V gene TRBV5-1; 9 bases agree with TRBD1. This CDR3 has 16 amino acids. CDR1 and CDR2 (germline): SGHRS, YFSETQ. The V gene end was trimmed by 4 bases and the J gene end by 4 bases; junction bases not matched to a gene: 12. CDR3 bases: TGCGCCAGCAGCCGGGCGGGTGACAGGGGGTTATACGAGCAGTACTTC. Protein product: CASSRAGDRGLYEQYF.

The chain is built from TRBV9 and TRBJ2-7; 9 bases fit TRBD1. V gave up 4 bases and J gave up 3 bases; unmatched junction bases: 5. Germline V gene lookup returns CDR1 SGDLS and CDR2 YYNGEE. CDR3 length: 14 amino acids. CDR3 loop: CASSSGQGNYEQYF. CDR3 DNA sequence: TGTGCCAGCAGCTCGGGACAGGGTAACTACGAGCAGTACTTC.

The chain recombines TRBV5-1 with TRBJ1-1; 8 bases match TRBD1. The CDR3 is 14 residues long. Germline CDR1 reads SGHRS; CDR2 reads YFSETQ. Trimming cost V 5 bases and J 0 bases; bases outside gene matches: 3. In nucleotides, the CDR3 is TGCGCCAGCAGTCAACAGGGGGTGAACACTGAAGCTTTCTTT. Protein sequence: CASSQQGVNTEAFF.

The chain joins TRBV6-5 to TRBJ2-5, with D tentatively TRBD1 (6 bases). V lost 6 bases and J 2 bases, leaving 16 bases between the germline ends. This CDR3 has 15 residues. Germline V gives CDR1 MNHEY, CDR2 SVGAGI. The CDR3 bases are TGTGCCAGCAGAATACAGGGATGGGGGCAAGAGACCCAGTACTTC. Translation gives CASRIQGWGQETQYF.

The V and J genes are TRBV28 and TRBJ2-3, with TRBD2 matching over 11 bases. The CDR3 has 16 amino acids. The V segment lost 5 bases and the J segment 8 bases; nucleotides outside the gene matches: 12. Looked up from germline, CDR1 is MDHEN and CDR2 is SYDVKM. As DNA, the CDR3 is TGTGCCAGCAGTATTGGGACTAGCGGAGCTTACGGTACGCAGTATTTT. It encodes CASSIGTSGAYGTQYF.

V gene TRBV7-9 combines with J gene TRBJ1-4, with 10 bases fitting TRBD1. The CDR3 extends over 15 amino acids. CDR1 is SEHNR, CDR2 FQNEAQ, per germline (reference sequence). V was pared by 4 bases and J by 8 bases, with 7 bases of the junction left unmatched. The CDR3 sequence is CASSSRQGAREKLFF. The CDR3 DNA follows: TGTGCCAGCAGCTCCCGACAGGGGGCGCGCGAAAAACTGTTTTTT.

The chain uses TRBV9 and TRBJ2-5; D possibly corresponds to TRBD1 (7 bases). The germline CDR1 and CDR2 sequences are SGDLS and YYNGEE. The CDR3 runs 13 residues. Trimming left V 4 bases short and J 9 bases short, with 16 bases between. The CDR3: CASSPPRGDPQYF. CDR3 DNA sequence: TGTGCCAGCAGCCCCCCCAGGGGGGACCCCCAGTACTTC.

V gene TRBV4-3 combines with J gene TRBJ2-7; 9 bases match TRBD1. Germline V gene data show CDR1 as LGHNA and CDR2 as YSLEER. This CDR3 is built from 16 residues. Trimming at V came to 0 bases and at J to 2 bases, leaving 5 bases not matched to a gene. CDR3 protein: CASSQDGGQGTYEQYF. CDR3 in DNA: TGCGCCAGCAGCCAAGATGGGGGACAGGGTACCTACGAGCAGTACTTC.

The chain combines TRBV4-3 with TRBJ1-4, with 7 bases aligning to TRBD1. Germline CDR1 is LGHNA and CDR2 is YSLEER. The CDR3 extends over 18 amino acids. The junction had 7 bases not matched to a gene; V was cut back by 0 bases and J by 0 bases. The CDR3 sequence is CASSQDKIQGATNEKLFF. CDR3 nucleotide sequence: TGCGCCAGCAGCCAAGATAAGATCCAGGGGGCAACTAATGAAAAACTGTTTTTT.

This chain joins TRBV4-1 and TRBJ1-4, with 10 positions matching TRBD1. The CDR3 has 19 amino acids. J was trimmed by 6 bases and V by 2 bases; bases with no gene match: 15. CDR1 is MGHRA and CDR2 is YSYEKL in the germline V gene. The DNA for the CDR3 is TGCGCCAGCAGCCAATTACCGGGACAGGGGCGCTTTAGTTATGAAAAACTGTTTTTT. It codes for CASSQLPGQGRFSYEKLFF.

The rearrangement uses TRBV7-2 and TRBJ1-1, with 7 bases aligning to TRBD1. With 1 base clipped from V and 4 bases from J, the junction kept 3 bases outside the gene matches. Germline assignment: CDR1 SGHTA and CDR2 FQGNSA. The CDR3 is 14 amino acids. DNA of the CDR3: TGTGCCAGCAGCTTAGAGGGGACAGCCACTGAAGCTTTCTTT. This translates into CASSLEGTATEAFF. The variable domain in full, with the rest retrieved from reference TRBV7-2 and TRBJ1-1, is GAGVSQSPSNKVTEKGKDVELRCDPISGHTALYWYRQSLGQGLEFLIYFQGNSAPDKSGLPSDRFSAERTGGSVSTLTIQRTQQEDSAVYLCASSLEGTATEAFFGQGTRLTVV.

This chain links TRBV5-1 with TRBJ1-5; possible D gene TRBD1, 5 bases. V dropped 4 bases and J dropped 0 bases, with 23 bases sitting between them. CDR1 and CDR2 from the germline V gene are SGHRS and YFSETQ. The length of the CDR3 is 19 residues. CDR3 residues: CASSTLQEGRSYSNQPQHF. CDR3 DNA: TGCGCCAGCAGCACGTTACAGGAGGGCCGATCTTATAGCAATCAGCCCCAGCATTTT.

The CDR3 region is CASSLEGRGSSSEQYF. CDR3 nucleotides: TGTGCCAGCAGCTTAGAGGGGCGGGGATCCTCGTCCGAGCAGTACTTC. The genes are TRBV7-8 and TRBJ2-7; D is possibly TRBD2 (6 bases). Looked up from germline, CDR1 is SGHVS and CDR2 is FQNEAQ. The ends were cut back, 1 base at V and 6 bases at J, with 19 bases in the middle. The CDR3 consists of 16 residues.

This chain connects TRBV28 to TRBJ2-1; 9 positions match TRBD2. The germline CDR1 and CDR2 sequences are MDHEN and SYDVKM. This CDR3 region has 15 residues. Trimming removed 0 bases from V and 7 bases from J; junction bases left unmatched: 4. This chain's CDR3 is CASSLWAGGENEQFF. CDR3 bases: TGTGCCAGCAGTTTATGGGCGGGAGGGGAGAATGAGCAGTTCTTC.

The V call is TRBV7-2, the J call TRBJ2-1; a possible D gene is TRBD1 (6 bases). This CDR3 is built from 13 residues. V dropped 5 bases and J dropped 8 bases, with 13 bases sitting between them. Germline V gives CDR1 SGHTA, CDR2 FQGNSA. DNA for the CDR3: TGTGCCAGCAGCCCGACAGGCGGTTATGAGCAGTTCTTC. This encodes CASSPTGGYEQFF.

V is TRBV29-1 and J is TRBJ1-3; D unclear. Germline V gene data show CDR1 as SQVTM and CDR2 as ANQGSEA. The CDR3 has 13 amino acids. The ends were cut back, 6 bases at V and 0 bases at J, with 9 bases in the middle. DNA of the CDR3: TGCAGCGTGGCACAAAGCTCTGGAAACACCATATATTTT. Translated: CSVAQSSGNTIYF.